Sequencing of this T cell receptor beta chain was carried out in a study of human T cells and chemical hapten exposure. This clonotype has more than one count but fewer than ten. Its specificity is unknown. At one boundary the junction diverges from the germline segment, which might be a read error. Study-level results: Against controls, expanded TCRs gave rise to significantly more large CDR3 similarity clusters.

Separate cDNA molecules received unique molecular identifiers, which the library attached to them. TCRdb redid the calling of the RACE reads with MiXCR, one entry per CDR3 protein. The sample gives some 250,000 distinct CDR3 sequences, almost 8% of which show up once; approximately 1.2% is in the top ten. Regarding time point: pre-sensitization, week 0. Indicated treatment: therapeutic diphenylcyclopropenone sensitization with weekly scalp DPC. This specimen consisted of whole blood, obtained in connection with sensitization to the hapten diphenylcyclopropenone (DPC). The sequence came from a man between 18 and 29 years old with alopecia areata. Some clones in this sample may be carry-over from other donors' samples.

CDR3 sequence reads: CASSQGGTSGTAPNF. CDR3 coding DNA: TGTGCCAGCAGCCAAGGAGGGACGAGTGGGACCGCACCGAATTTT. This chain links TRBV14 with TRBJ2-3; D could derive from TRBD1 or TRBD2 (5 bases each). Germline-derived CDR1 and CDR2 are SGHDN and FVKESK. This CDR3 region has 15 residues.